The 10 T cell receptor beta chains presented below share a single source sample, sequenced in a study of blood T cell repertoires in COVID-19. The assay was immunoSEQ multiplex PCR, and TCRdb's table has in-frame clones only and misses some. The sample has tens of thousands of clones, roughly 80% seen once. Source material: peripheral blood. These receptors came from a human donor in a cohort sampled during active COVID-19.

The rearrangement links TRBV18 to TRBJ2-7; perhaps TRBD2 as D (6 bases). Trimming removed 4 bases from V and 0 bases from J, with 13 bases in between. The CDR3 is 15 residues long. Germline assignment: CDR1 KGHSH and CDR2 LQKENI. The CDR3 DNA is TGTGCCAGCTCACTAGGGACTTGGAGCTCCTACGAGCAGTACTTC. It is translated as CASSLGTWSSYEQYF.

The V gene is TRBV9, the J gene TRBJ1-6, with TRBD1 matching 7 bases. Germline loops: CDR1 SGDLS, CDR2 YYNGEE. The CDR3 loop spans 16 amino acids. With 3 bases clipped from V and 3 bases from J, the junction kept 6 bases outside the gene matches. The CDR3 region has the DNA TGTGCCAGCAGCGATGGACAGGCCTACTATAATTCACCCCTCCACTTT. This gives the protein CASSDGQAYYNSPLHF.

This clone occurred once. The chain carries TRBV5-1 and TRBJ1-4; 7 bases line up with TRBD1. J was trimmed by 3 bases and V by 4 bases; bases with no gene match: 6. Germline V gene lookup returns CDR1 SGHRS and CDR2 YFSETQ. The CDR3 length is 15 residues. CDR3 nucleotides: TGCGCCAGCAGCGAGCAGCAGGGGGCTAATGAAAAACTGTTTTTT. Amino acids: CASSEQQGANEKLFF.

The chain uses TRBV2 and TRBJ2-1; 10 bases line up with TRBD1. Germline V lookup: CDR1 SNHLY, CDR2 FYNNEI. The CDR3 has 14 residues. J was trimmed by 3 bases and V by 6 bases; bases with no gene match: 2. CDR3 nucleotides: TGTGCCAGCAGGGGGACAGGGGTCTACAATGAGCAGTTCTTC. Translation: CASRGTGVYNEQFF.

The chain joins TRBV7-2 to TRBJ1-5; D possibly corresponds to TRBD1 (5 bases). In germline, CDR1 is SGHTA, CDR2 FQGNSA. The CDR3 consists of 14 residues. The V gene lost 3 bases and the J gene lost 2 bases, with 8 bases spanning the gap. The CDR3 sequence is CASSLTRGNQPQHF. The DNA of the CDR3 is TGTGCCAGCAGCTTGACCAGGGGCAATCAGCCCCAGCATTTT.

The chain carries TRBV10-3 and TRBJ2-1; D unclear. Germline V gene lookup returns CDR1 ENHRY and CDR2 SYGVKD. The length of the CDR3 is 18 residues. V was cut by 2 bases and J by 3 bases, with 20 bases left in between. In DNA form, the CDR3 reads TGTGCCATCAGTGAGCCAGCGCGGCCCACTGTTAGCTACAATGAGCAGTTCTTC. The encoded protein is CAISEPARPTVSYNEQFF.

The chain employs TRBV7-9 and TRBJ1-1, with D tentatively TRBD1 (6 bases). Germline values: CDR1 SEHNR, CDR2 FQNEAQ (reference sequence). V shed 1 base and J shed 0 bases, with 18 bases lying between them. CDR3 size: 18 residues. Here the CDR3 DNA reads TGTGCCAGCAGCTTAGTAGTCTTTTCAGGGACAATGAACACTGAAGCTTTCTTT. Encoded protein: CASSLVVFSGTMNTEAFF.

This clone turned up a few times. This rearrangement joins TRBV5-4 to TRBJ2-7; weak D call: TRBD2 (6 bases). CDR1 is SGHNT, CDR2 YYREEE, per germline (reference sequence). With 7 bases removed from V and 3 bases from J, the gap between germline ends came to 11 bases. This CDR3 has 12 residues. This CDR3 is CASGDSDYEQYF. The CDR3 nucleotides read TGTGCCAGCGGGGACTCCGACTACGAGCAGTACTTC.

The V and J genes are TRBV28 and TRBJ2-1, with 9 bases identical to TRBD1. Germline lookup yields CDR1 MDHEN and CDR2 SYDVKM. J gave up 3 bases and V 5 bases, and 2 bases lay outside the gene matches. CDR3 length: 14 amino acids. The DNA for the CDR3 is TGTGCCAGCAGTACAGGGGGCCACTACAATGAGCAGTTCTTC. This gives the protein CASSTGGHYNEQFF. Filled out from reference TRBV28 and TRBJ2-1, the complete variable domain reads DVKVTQSSRYLVKRTGEKVFLECVQDMDHENMFWYRQDPGLGLRLIYFSYDVKMKEKGDIPEGYSVSREKKERFSLILESASTNQTSMYLCASSTGGHYNEQFFGPGTRLTVL.

V gene TRBV12-3 or TRBV12-4 combines with J gene TRBJ1-2; 7 bases line up with TRBD1. Germline trimming cut 6 bases from V and 9 bases from J; bases unmatched to any gene: 10. CDR3 size: 13 residues. In nucleotides, the CDR3 is TGTGCCAGCAGCCAGACAGGGCGGCGGAGCTACACCTTC. Translating gives CASSQTGRRSYTF.